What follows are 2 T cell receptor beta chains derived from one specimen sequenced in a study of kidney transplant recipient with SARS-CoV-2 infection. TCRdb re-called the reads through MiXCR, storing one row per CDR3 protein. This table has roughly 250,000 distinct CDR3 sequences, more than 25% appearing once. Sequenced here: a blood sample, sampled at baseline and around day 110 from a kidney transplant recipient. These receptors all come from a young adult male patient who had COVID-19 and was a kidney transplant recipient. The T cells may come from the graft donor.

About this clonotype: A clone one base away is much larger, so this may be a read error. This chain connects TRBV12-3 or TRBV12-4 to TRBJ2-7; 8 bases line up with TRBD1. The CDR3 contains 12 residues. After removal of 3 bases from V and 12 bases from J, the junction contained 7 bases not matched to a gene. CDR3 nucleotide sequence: TGTGCCAGCAGTTTGCAGGGGGCTAAGCGGTACTTC. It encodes CASSLQGAKRYF.

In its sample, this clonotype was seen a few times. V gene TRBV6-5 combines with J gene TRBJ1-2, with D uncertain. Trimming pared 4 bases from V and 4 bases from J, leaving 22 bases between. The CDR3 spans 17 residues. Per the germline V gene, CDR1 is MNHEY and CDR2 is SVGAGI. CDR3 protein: CASSLHQECRKTYGYTF. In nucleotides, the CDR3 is TGTGCCAGCAGTTTGCACCAGGAATGTAGAAAGACCTATGGCTACACCTTC.